This T cell receptor beta chain was documented in a study of CD8+ T cells in alopecia areata. The wider study: For the treated group, dosing was oral tofacitinib at 5 to 10 mg twice daily. Disease severity was quantified as SALT score of affected scalp area. Tofacitinib exposure lasted 6 to 18 months, followed by 6 months off drug.

Points from the study as a whole: One nonresponder leaves baseline CD8+ expansion's link to response uncertain.

Of note for this clone: Antigen unknown.

Once RNA had been extracted, it was reverse transcribed into cDNA to act as the sequencing template. Libraries were prepared by immunoSEQ multiplex PCR; TCRdb keeps only in-frame clonotypes and omits some of them. Among about 270,000 clones listed, 60% were seen once. Treatment in this sample: oral pan-JAK inhibitor, 5-10 mg twice daily. Trimming took off 5 bases at V and 14 bases at J, with 16 bases between the two ends. CDR3 size: 12 residues. Germline values: CDR1 SGHTA, CDR2 FQGNSA. The source is a human donor with alopecia areata. This sequence joins TRBV7-2 and TRBJ2-1; D remains unclear. The sample was CD4+ T cells sorted from blood, taken around week 54, from a patient treated with tofacitinib. The CDR3, as DNA: TGTGCCAGCAGCCCACCTACCCCGGCGGAGTTCTTC. Translation: CASSPPTPAEFF.